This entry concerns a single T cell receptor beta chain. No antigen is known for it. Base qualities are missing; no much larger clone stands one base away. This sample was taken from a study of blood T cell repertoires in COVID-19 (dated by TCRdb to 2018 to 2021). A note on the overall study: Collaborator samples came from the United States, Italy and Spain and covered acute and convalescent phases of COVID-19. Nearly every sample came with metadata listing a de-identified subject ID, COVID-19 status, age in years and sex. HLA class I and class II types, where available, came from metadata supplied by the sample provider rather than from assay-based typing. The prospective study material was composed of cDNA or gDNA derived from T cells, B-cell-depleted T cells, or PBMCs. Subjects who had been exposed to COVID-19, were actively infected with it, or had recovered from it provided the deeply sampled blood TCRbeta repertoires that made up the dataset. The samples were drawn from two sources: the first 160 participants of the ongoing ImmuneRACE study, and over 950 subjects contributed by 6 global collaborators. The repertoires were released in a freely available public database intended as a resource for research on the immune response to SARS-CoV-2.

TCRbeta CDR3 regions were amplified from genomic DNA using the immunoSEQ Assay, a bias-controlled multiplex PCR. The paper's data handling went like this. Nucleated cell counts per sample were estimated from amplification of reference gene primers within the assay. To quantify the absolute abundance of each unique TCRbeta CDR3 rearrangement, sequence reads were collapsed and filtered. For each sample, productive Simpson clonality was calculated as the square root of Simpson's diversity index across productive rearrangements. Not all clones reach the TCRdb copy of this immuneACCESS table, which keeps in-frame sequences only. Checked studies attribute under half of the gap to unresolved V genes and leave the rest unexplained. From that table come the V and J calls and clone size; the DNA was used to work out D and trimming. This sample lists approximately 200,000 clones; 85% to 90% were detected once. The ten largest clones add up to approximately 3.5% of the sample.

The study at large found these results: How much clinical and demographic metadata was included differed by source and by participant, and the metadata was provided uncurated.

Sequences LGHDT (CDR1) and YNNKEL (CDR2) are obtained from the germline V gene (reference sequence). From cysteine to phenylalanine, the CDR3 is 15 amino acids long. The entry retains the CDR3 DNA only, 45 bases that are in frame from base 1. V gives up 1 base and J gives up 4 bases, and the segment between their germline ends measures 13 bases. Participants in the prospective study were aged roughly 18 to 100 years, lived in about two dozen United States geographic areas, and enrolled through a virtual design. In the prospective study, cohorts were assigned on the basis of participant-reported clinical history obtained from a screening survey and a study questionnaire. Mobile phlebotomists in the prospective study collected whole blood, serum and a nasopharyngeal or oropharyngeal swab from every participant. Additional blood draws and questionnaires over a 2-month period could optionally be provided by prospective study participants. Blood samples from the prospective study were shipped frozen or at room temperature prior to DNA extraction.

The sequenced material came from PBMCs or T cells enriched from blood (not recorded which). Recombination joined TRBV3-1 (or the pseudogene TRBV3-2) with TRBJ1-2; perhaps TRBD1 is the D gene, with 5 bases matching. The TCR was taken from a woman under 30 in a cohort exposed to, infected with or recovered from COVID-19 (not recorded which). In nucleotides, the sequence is TGTGCCAGCAGCCAAGGGGGTGGAGGGACCTATGGCTACACCTTC. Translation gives CASSQGGGGTYGYTF.